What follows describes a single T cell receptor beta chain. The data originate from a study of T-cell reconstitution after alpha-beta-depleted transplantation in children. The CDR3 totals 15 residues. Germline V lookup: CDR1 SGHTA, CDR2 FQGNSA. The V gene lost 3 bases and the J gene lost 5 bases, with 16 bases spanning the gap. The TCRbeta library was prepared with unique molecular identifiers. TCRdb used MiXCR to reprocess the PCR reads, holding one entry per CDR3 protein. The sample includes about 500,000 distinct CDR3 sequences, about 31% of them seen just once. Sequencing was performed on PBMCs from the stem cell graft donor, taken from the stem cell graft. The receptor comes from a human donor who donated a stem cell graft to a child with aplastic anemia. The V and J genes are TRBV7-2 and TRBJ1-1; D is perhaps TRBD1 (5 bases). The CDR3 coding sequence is TGTGCCAGCAGCTTTCAGGACTTGTGGGGGACTGAAGCTTTCTTT. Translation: CASSFQDLWGTEAFF.